This T cell receptor beta chain was documented in a study of T cell responses to AZD1222 COVID-19 vaccine. Study observations and caveats: Clonal diversity was possibly underestimated, and the donors were mostly white British, with more females.

This clone was detected only a few times. Its cognate antigen is unknown. TCRdb's table, derived via immunoSEQ multiplex PCR, lists solely in-frame clones and lacks some. This repertoire shows 150,000 or so clones, around 89% found once; its top ten account for around 4.9%. The CDR3 is made up of 18 amino acids. J lost 6 bases, V lost 6 bases, and 17 bases had no gene match. Germline loops: CDR1 MDHEN, CDR2 SYDVKM. The sample here was peripheral blood, taken on day 0 of AZD1222 vaccination. This chain connects TRBV28 to TRBJ2-2; 9 bases fit TRBD2. The clonotype comes from an adult in good health. This CDR3 reads CASSTTRLQREVAGELFF. CDR3 DNA: TGTGCCAGCAGCACCACAAGACTCCAGCGGGAGGTCGCCGGGGAGCTGTTTTTT.